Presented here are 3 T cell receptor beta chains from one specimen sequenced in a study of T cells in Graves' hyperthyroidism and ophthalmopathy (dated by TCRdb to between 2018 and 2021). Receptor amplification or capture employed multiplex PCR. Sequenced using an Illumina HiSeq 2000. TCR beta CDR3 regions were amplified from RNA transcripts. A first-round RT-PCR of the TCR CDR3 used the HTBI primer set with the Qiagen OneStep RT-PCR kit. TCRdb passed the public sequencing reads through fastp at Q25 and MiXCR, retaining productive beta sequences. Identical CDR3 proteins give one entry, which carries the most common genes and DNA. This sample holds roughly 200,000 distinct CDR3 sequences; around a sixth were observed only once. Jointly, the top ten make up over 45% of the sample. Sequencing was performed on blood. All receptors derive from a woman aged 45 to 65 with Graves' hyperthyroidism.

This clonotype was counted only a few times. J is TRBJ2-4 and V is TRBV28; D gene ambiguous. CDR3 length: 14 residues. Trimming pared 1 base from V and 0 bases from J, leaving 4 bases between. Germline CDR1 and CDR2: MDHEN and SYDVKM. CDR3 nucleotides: TGTGCCAGCAGTTTATCACCAGCCAAAAACATTCAGTACTTC. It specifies CASSLSPAKNIQYF.

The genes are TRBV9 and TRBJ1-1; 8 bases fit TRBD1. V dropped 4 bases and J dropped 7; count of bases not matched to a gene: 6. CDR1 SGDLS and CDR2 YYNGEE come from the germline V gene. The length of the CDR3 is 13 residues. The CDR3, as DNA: TGTGCCAGCAGCCGGACAGGGAACGGTGAAGCTTTCTTT. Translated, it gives CASSRTGNGEAFF.

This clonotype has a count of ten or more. The CDR3, as DNA: TGTGCCAGCAGCCAAGACGTACGACGGCCTGCCTACGAGCAGTACTTC. Its translation: CASSQDVRRPAYEQYF. The genes are TRBV3-1 and TRBJ2-7; D gene uncertain. The CDR3 consists of 16 residues. Germline CDR1 LGHDT, CDR2 YNNKEL (reference sequence). V was cut by 0 bases and J by 2 bases, with 14 bases left in between.